One and the same sample provided the 9 T cell receptor beta chains below, sequenced in a study of shared clonotypes between healthy human individuals. Assay used: immunoSEQ multiplex PCR; TCRdb lists only in-frame clones, some missing. This sample yields some 1,400,000 clones, of which 96% are seen a single time; over 1% belongs to the top ten. The specimen was naive CD4+ T cells sorted from blood. The sample's subset: CD45RA+ positively selected. Receptor source: a man younger than 40 in good health.

The chain links TRBV5-4 to TRBJ2-3; D ambiguous. Per germline, CDR1 SGHNT and CDR2 YYREEE (reference sequence). Between the trimmed V and J ends, which lost 0 bases and 2 bases, there was a span of 7 bases. The CDR3 covers 14 residues. The CDR3 DNA follows: TGTGCCAGCAGCTTGGTTGATTTCACAGATACGCAGTATTTT. It translates to CASSLVDFTDTQYF.

The genes are TRBV11-2 and TRBJ2-7; 13 bases fit TRBD2. With V trimmed by 5 bases and J by 6 bases, 4 bases remained unmatched. The CDR3 is made up of 14 amino acids. Germline CDR1 and CDR2: SGHAT and FQNNGV. The CDR3 nucleotides read TGTGCCAGCAGCCAAAGACTAGCGGGAGGCGAGCAGTACTTC. The encoded protein is CASSQRLAGGEQYF.

The chain combines TRBV6-1 with TRBJ1-1, with TRBD1 matching over 8 bases. This CDR3 is 14 amino acids long. Unmatched junction bases numbered 8, after V lost 7 bases and J lost 4 bases. Germline CDR1 reads MNHNS; CDR2 reads SASEGT. The CDR3 nucleotides are TGTGCCAGCATTTGGACAGGGAGGTTCACTGAAGCTTTCTTT. Its translation is CASIWTGRFTEAFF.

CDR3: CASSVGTGGSNIQYF. As DNA, the CDR3 is TGTGCCAGCAGCGTGGGGACAGGGGGTTCTAACATTCAGTACTTC. This chain links TRBV9 with TRBJ2-4; 11 nucleotides line up with TRBD1. The CDR3 contains 15 residues. V dropped 2 bases and J dropped 7; count of bases not matched to a gene: 5. Per germline, CDR1 SGDLS and CDR2 YYNGEE. Using reference TRBV9 and TRBJ2-4 for the parts outside the CDR3, the full variable domain is DSGVTQTPKHLITATGQRVTLRCSPRSGDLSVYWYQQSLDQGLQFLIQYYNGEERAKGNILERFSAQQFPDLHSELNLSSLELGDSALYFCASSVGTGGSNIQYFGAGTRLSVL.

This chain connects TRBV28 to TRBJ1-5; D not resolved. Trimming left V 10 bases short and J 0 bases short, with 13 bases between. The CDR3 is made up of 14 amino acids. Germline CDR1 MDHEN, CDR2 SYDVKM. CDR3 loop: CATWRPYSNQPQHF. As DNA, the CDR3 is TGTGCCACGTGGCGGCCATATAGCAATCAGCCCCAGCATTTT.

The chain uses TRBV11-2 and TRBJ2-1; D unclear. Germline loops: CDR1 SGHAT, CDR2 FQNNGV. Deletions cut 0 bases from V and 13 bases from J, with 16 bases between. The CDR3 has 14 amino acids. CDR3 bases: TGTGCCAGCAGCTTAGATTCCCCGGTAGGGAACCAGTTCTTC. It yields the protein CASSLDSPVGNQFF.

The V and J genes are TRBV9 and TRBJ2-1; D assignment may be TRBD1 or TRBD2 (5 bases each). Looked up from germline, CDR1 is SGDLS and CDR2 is YYNGEE. Trimming stripped 1 base from V and 5 bases from J, with 13 bases between. The CDR3 runs to 15 residues. CDR3 coding DNA: TGTGCCAGCAGCGTAACTGCCCAGGGACACAATGAGCAGTTCTTC. Its translation is CASSVTAQGHNEQFF.

The chain recombines TRBV6-5 with TRBJ1-5, with a weak D call TRBD1 (6 bases). CDR1 and CDR2 from the germline V gene are MNHEY and SVGAGI. Between the trimmed V and J ends, which lost 5 bases and 1 base, there was a span of 12 bases. There are 15 residues in the CDR3. This chain's CDR3 is CASSGTPGSNQPQHF. The CDR3 DNA follows: TGTGCCAGCAGTGGGACACCAGGAAGCAATCAGCCCCAGCATTTT.

The V call is TRBV5-1, the J call TRBJ2-5; perhaps TRBD2 as D (6 bases). From germline, CDR1 is SGHRS and CDR2 YFSETQ. V was shortened by 4 bases and J by 4 bases, with 20 bases between the two germline ends. The CDR3 spans 16 residues. The CDR3 loop is CASSISGTGPGETQYF. In DNA form, the CDR3 reads TGCGCCAGCAGCATTTCCGGGACTGGCCCGGGAGAGACCCAGTACTTC.